The rows below give T cell receptor beta chains drawn from one sample of a study of vaccination and CD4 T cells after COVID-19. Each CDR3 protein is one row after TCRdb ran MiXCR on the PCR reads. Altogether more than 20,000 distinct CDR3 sequences are present, less than 75% being singletons, with the ten largest covering roughly 8.6%. Which antigens these TCRs recognize remains unknown. The sample comprised CD4+ T cells from blood, cultured in vitro. These receptors were taken from a human donor who had recovered from COVID-19. Each CDR3 is given with its conserved first and last residue. A D gene is named only where the DNA matches it firmly. Some rows have no size entry. The others give once, few or many, or a class for an expanded clone.

clone_size: .; j_call: TRBJ1-3; v_call: TRBV20-1; d_call: .; cdr3_aa: CSASRSAPGNTIYF; cdr3_nt: TGCAGTGCTAGTAGGTCCGCGCCTGGAAACACCATATATTTT
clone_size: .; j_call: TRBJ1-2; v_call: TRBV5-1; d_call: TRBD1; cdr3_aa: CASSLRGRSSGYTF; cdr3_nt: TGCGCCAGCAGCTTGAGGGGGCGATCATCTGGCTACACCTTC
clone_size: .; j_call: TRBJ1-1; v_call: TRBV7-9; d_call: .; cdr3_aa: CASSSRTPPGTEAFF; cdr3_nt: TGTGCCAGCAGCTCAAGGACCCCACCGGGAACTGAAGCTTTCTTT
clone_size: .; j_call: TRBJ1-3; v_call: TRBV7-9; d_call: .; cdr3_aa: CASRARKSGNTIYF; cdr3_nt: TGTGCCAGCAGGGCCCGTAAATCTGGAAACACCATATATTTT
clone_size: .; j_call: TRBJ2-2; v_call: TRBV12-3/TRBV12-4; d_call: .; cdr3_aa: CASSRQDTGELFF; cdr3_nt: TGTGCCAGCAGTAGACAGGACACCGGGGAGCTGTTTTTT
clone_size: .; j_call: TRBJ2-3; v_call: TRBV28; d_call: .; cdr3_aa: CASTIRNSQGTDTQYF; cdr3_nt: TGTGCCAGCACCATAAGGAACTCCCAGGGGACAGATACGCAGTATTTT
clone_size: .; j_call: TRBJ2-7; v_call: TRBV12-2; d_call: .; cdr3_aa: CASRLKGYEQYF; cdr3_nt: TGTGCAAGTCGCTTGAAAGGCTACGAGCAGTACTTC
clone_size: .; j_call: TRBJ1-6; v_call: TRBV6-5; d_call: .; cdr3_aa: CASSFSFGSPLHF; cdr3_nt: TGTGCCAGCAGTTTCAGTTTCGGGTCACCCCTCCACTTT
clone_size: .; j_call: TRBJ2-7; v_call: TRBV20-1; d_call: .; cdr3_aa: CSARPPHGGGHEQYF; cdr3_nt: TGCAGTGCTAGACCCCCTCATGGGGGAGGTCACGAGCAGTACTTC
clone_size: .; j_call: TRBJ2-7; v_call: TRBV5-5; d_call: .; cdr3_aa: CASSLSGTTSEQYF; cdr3_nt: TGTGCCAGCAGCTTGTCAGGGACAACTTCCGAGCAGTACTTC
clone_size: once; j_call: TRBJ2-3; v_call: TRBV7-2; d_call: .; cdr3_aa: CASSLPGTDTQYF; cdr3_nt: TGTGCCAGCAGCTTACCGGGAACAGATACGCAGTATTTT
clone_size: .; j_call: TRBJ2-5; v_call: TRBV20-1; d_call: .; cdr3_aa: CSASGYQETQYF; cdr3_nt: TGCAGTGCTTCCGGGTACCAAGAGACCCAGTACTTC
clone_size: .; j_call: TRBJ2-3; v_call: TRBV7-6; d_call: .; cdr3_aa: CASSLGGSADTQYF; cdr3_nt: TGTGCCAGCAGCTTAGGTGGGAGTGCAGATACGCAGTATTTT
clone_size: .; j_call: TRBJ1-5; v_call: TRBV6-2/TRBV6-3; d_call: TRBD1; cdr3_aa: CASSSDRVAGQPQHF; cdr3_nt: TGTGCCAGCAGTTCTGACAGGGTTGCGGGTCAGCCCCAGCATTTT
clone_size: .; j_call: TRBJ1-2; v_call: TRBV7-3; d_call: .; cdr3_aa: CASSLGSDRYGYTF; cdr3_nt: TGTGCCAGCAGCCTAGGTTCAGACCGCTATGGCTACACCTTC
clone_size: .; j_call: TRBJ2-7; v_call: TRBV7-8; d_call: .; cdr3_aa: CASSPPRGPVYEQYF; cdr3_nt: TGTGCCAGCAGCCCCCCCCGGGGGCCCGTCTACGAGCAGTACTTC